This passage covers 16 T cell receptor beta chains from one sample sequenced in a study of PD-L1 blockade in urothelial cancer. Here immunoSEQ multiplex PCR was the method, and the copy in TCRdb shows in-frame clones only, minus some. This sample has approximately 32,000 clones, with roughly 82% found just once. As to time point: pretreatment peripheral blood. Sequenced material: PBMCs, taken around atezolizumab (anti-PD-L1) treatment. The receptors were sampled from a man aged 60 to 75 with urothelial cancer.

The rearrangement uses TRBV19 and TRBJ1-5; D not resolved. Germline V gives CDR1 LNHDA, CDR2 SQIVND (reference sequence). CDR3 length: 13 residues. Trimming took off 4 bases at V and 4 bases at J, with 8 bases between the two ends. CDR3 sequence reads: CASSSGFNQPQHF. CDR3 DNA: TGTGCCAGTAGTAGCGGGTTTAATCAGCCCCAGCATTTT.

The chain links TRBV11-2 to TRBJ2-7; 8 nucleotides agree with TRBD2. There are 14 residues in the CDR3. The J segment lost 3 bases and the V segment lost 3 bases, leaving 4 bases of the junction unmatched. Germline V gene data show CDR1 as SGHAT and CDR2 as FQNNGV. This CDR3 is CASSFGGGLYEQYF. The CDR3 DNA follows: TGTGCCAGCAGCTTCGGGGGGGGTCTCTACGAGCAGTACTTC.

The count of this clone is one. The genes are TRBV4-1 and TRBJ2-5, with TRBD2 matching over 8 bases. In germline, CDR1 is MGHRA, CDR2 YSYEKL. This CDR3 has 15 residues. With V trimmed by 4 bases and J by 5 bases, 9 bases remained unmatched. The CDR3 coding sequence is TGCGCCAGCAGCCTAGGGGCAGCGGGGGCGGAGACCCAGTACTTC. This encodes CASSLGAAGAETQYF.

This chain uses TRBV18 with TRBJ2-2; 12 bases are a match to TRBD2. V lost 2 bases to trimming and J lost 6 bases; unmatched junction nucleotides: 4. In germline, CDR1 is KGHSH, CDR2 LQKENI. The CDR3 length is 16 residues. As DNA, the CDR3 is TGTGCCAGCTCACCAATACGACTAGCGGGGGCCGGGGAGCTGTTTTTT. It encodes CASSPIRLAGAGELFF. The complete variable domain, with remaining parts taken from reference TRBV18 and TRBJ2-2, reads NAGVMQNPRHLVRRRGQEARLRCSPMKGHSHVYWYRQLPEEGLKFMVYLQKENIIDESGMPKERFSAEFPKEGPSILRIQQVVRGDSAAYFCASSPIRLAGAGELFFGEGSRLTVL.

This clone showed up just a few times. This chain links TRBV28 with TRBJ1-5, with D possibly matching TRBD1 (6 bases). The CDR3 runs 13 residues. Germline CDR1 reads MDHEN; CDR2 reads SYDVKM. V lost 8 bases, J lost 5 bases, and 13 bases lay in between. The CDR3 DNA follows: TGTGCCAGCGTTGCAGGGGATGATCAGCCCCAGCATTTT. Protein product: CASVAGDDQPQHF.

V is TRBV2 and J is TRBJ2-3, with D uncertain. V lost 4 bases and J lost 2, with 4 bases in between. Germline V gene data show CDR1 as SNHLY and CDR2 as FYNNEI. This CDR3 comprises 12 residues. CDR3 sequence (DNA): TGTGCCAGCAGTGTACACACAGATACGCAGTATTTT. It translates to CASSVHTDTQYF.

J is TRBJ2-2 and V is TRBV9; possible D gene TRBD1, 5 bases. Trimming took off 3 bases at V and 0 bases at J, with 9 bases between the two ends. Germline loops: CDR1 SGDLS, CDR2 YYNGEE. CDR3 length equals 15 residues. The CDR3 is CASSATTANTGELFF. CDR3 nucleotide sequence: TGTGCCAGCAGCGCCACGACAGCGAACACCGGGGAGCTGTTTTTT.

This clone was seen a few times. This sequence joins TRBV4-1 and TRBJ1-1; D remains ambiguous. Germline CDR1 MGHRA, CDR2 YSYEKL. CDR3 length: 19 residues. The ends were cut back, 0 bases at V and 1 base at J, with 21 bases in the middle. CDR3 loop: CASSQEGYGVGGRNTEAFF. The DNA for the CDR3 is TGCGCCAGCAGCCAAGAAGGATACGGGGTAGGTGGGAGGAACACTGAAGCTTTCTTT.

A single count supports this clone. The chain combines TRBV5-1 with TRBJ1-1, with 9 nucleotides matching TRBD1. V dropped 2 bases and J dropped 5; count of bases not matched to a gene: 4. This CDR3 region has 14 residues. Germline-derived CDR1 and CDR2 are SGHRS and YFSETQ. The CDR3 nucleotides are TGCGCCAGCAGCTTCGACGGGACAGGGACTGAAGCTTTCTTT. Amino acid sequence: CASSFDGTGTEAFF. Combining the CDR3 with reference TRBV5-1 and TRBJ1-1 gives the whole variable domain KAGVTQTPRYLIKTRGQQVTLSCSPISGHRSVSWYQQTPGQGLQFLFEYFSETQRNKGNFPGRFSGRQFSNSRSEMNVSTLELGDSALYLCASSFDGTGTEAFFGQGTRLTVV.

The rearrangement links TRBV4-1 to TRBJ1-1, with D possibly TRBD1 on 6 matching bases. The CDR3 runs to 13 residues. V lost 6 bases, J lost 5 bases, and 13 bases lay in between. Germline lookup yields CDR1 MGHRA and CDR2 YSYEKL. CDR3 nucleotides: TGCGCCAGCAGACCACAGGGAGGGACTGAAGCTTTCTTT. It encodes CASRPQGGTEAFF.

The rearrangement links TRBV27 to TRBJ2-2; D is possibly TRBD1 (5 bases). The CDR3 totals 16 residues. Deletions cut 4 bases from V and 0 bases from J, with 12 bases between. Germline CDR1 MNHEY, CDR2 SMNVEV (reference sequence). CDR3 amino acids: CASSSDRKTNTGELFF. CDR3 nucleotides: TGTGCCAGCAGTTCCGACAGAAAAACGAACACCGGGGAGCTGTTTTTT.

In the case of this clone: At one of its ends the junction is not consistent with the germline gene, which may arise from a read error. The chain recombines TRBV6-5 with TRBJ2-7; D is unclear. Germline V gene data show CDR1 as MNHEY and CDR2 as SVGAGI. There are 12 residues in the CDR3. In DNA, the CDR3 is TGTGCCAGCAGTAACTCACTACGAGGGCAGTACTTC. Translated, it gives CASSNSLRGQYF.

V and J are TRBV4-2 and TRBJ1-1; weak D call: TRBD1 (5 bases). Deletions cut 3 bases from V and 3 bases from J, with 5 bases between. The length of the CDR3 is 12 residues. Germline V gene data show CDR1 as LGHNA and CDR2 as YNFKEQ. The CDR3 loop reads CASSQTDTEAFF. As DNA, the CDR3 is TGTGCCAGCAGCCAGACAGACACTGAAGCTTTCTTT.

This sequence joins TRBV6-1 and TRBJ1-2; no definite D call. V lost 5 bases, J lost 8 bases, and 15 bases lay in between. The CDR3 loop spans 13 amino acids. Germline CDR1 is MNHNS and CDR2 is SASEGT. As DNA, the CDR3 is TGTGCCAGCAGTTGGACTCTCGCGGGGGGCTACACCTTC. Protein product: CASSWTLAGGYTF.

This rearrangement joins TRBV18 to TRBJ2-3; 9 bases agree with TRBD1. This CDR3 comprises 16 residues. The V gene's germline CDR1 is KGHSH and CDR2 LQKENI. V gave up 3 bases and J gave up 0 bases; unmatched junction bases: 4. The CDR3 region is CASSPGQGESTDTQYF. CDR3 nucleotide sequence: TGTGCCAGCTCACCGGGACAGGGAGAAAGCACAGATACGCAGTATTTT.

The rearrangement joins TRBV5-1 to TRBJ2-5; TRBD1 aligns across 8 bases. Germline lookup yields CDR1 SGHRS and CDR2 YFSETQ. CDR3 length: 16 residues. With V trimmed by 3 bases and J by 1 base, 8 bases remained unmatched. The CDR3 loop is CASSWRPTGGQETQYF. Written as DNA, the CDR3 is TGCGCCAGCAGCTGGAGGCCCACAGGGGGCCAAGAGACCCAGTACTTC.